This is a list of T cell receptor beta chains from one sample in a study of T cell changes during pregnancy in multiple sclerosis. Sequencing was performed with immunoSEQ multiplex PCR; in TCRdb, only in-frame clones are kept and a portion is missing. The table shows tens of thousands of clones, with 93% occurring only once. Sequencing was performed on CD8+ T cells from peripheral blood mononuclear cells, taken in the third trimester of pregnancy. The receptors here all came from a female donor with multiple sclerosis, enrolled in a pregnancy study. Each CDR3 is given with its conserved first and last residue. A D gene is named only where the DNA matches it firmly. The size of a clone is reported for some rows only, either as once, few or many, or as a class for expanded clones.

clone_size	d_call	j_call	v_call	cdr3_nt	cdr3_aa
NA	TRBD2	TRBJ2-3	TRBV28	TGTGCCAGCAGTACCGGGACTAGCGGGAGGGCCACAGATACGCAGTATTTT	CASSTGTSGRATDTQYF
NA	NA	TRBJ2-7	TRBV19	TGTGCCAGTAGTATTTCCCAGGGGGGCTACGAGCAGTACTTC	CASSISQGGYEQYF
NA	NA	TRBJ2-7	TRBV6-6	TGTGCCAGCAGTGCCGGGAGTTCCTACGAGCAGTACTTC	CASSAGSSYEQYF
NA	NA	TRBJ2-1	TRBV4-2	TGTGCCAGCAGCCAAGGGCGAGGTGATGAGCAGTTCTTC	CASSQGRGDEQFF
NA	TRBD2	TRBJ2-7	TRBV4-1	TGCGCCAGCAGCCAAGGCGGCCTAGCGGGAGACGAGCAGTACTTC	CASSQGGLAGDEQYF
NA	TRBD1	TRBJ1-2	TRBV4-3	TGCGCCAGCAGCCAAGATTTGGGGACAGCGTATGGCTACACCTTC	CASSQDLGTAYGYTF
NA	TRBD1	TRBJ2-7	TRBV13	TGTGCCAGCAGCGCAGGGGGCGAGTACGAGCAGTACTTC	CASSAGGEYEQYF
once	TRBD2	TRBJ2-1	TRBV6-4	TGTGCCAGCAGTGACAGCGGGAGCCCCTACAATGAGCAGTTCTTC	CASSDSGSPYNEQFF
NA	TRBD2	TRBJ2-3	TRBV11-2	TGTGCCAGCAGCGGGGAGGGTACGCAGTATTTT	CASSGEGTQYF
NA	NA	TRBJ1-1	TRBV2	TGTGCCAGCGTAGACAGCATGAACACTGAAGCTTTCTTT	CASVDSMNTEAFF
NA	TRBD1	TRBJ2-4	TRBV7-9	TGTGCCAGCTACGACAGGGTAAAAAACATTCAGTACTTC	CASYDRVKNIQYF
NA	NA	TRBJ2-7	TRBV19	TGTGCCAGTAGTATAGGTGCGGGGCTCTACGAGCAGTACTTC	CASSIGAGLYEQYF
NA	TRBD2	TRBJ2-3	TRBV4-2	TGTGCCAGCAGCCCCGAGTCCCTAAGCGGGAGAGTAACAGATACGCAGTATTTT	CASSPESLSGRVTDTQYF
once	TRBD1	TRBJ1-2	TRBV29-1	TGCAGCGTTGCGGAACAGGGGGCGAAGGATGGCTACACCTTC	CSVAEQGAKDGYTF
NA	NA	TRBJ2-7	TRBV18	TGTGCCAGCTCACTTGGGACATCGGGGTACTCCTACGAGCAGTACTTC	CASSLGTSGYSYEQYF
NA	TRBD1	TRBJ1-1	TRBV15	TGTGCCACCAGCGATAGCACAGGGGTGGTAAACACTGAAGCTTTCTTT	CATSDSTGVVNTEAFF
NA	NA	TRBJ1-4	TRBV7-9	TGTGCCAGCAGCTTAGGACAGATGTTCGATGAAAAACTGTTTTTT	CASSLGQMFDEKLFF
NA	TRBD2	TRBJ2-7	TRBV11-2	TGTGCCAGCAGCTTAAACGGTGCGGGAGTAGTAAACTACGAGCAGTACTTC	CASSLNGAGVVNYEQYF
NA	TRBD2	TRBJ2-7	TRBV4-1	TGCGCCAGCAGCTCCCAGACTAGCGGCTACGAGCAGTACTTC	CASSSQTSGYEQYF
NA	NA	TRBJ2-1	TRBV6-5	TGTGCCACCAAGGGGCTAGGGGCCCATGAGCAGTTCTTC	CATKGLGAHEQFF
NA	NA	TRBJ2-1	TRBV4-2	TGTGCCAGCAGCCACCCGTGGGACAACAATGAGCAGTTCTTC	CASSHPWDNNEQFF
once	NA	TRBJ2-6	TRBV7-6	TGTGCCAGCAGCGTAGGGGCCCTCTCTGGGGCCAACGTCCTGACTTTC	CASSVGALSGANVLTF
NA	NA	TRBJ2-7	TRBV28	TGTGCCAGCAGTTTCCTGTACGAAGGTCGAGGCGAGCAGTACTTC	CASSFLYEGRGEQYF
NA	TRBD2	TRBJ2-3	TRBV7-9	TGTGCCAGCCTAGCGGACAATACGCAGTATTTT	CASLADNTQYF
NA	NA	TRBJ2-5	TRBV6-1	TGTGCCAGCAGTGACCAGACTAGTACCGGGGAGACCCAGTACTTC	CASSDQTSTGETQYF